This T cell receptor beta chain was profiled in a study of response to subunit inactivated influenza vaccine. This clonotype was seen more than once but under ten times. Antigen specificity is unknown. Study findings and constraints: A suggestion made by the authors is that each seasonal influenza vaccination recruits few new T cells.

TCRdb analysed the RT-PCR reads with MiXCR anew, one entry per CDR3 protein. In the table there are hundreds of thousands of distinct CDR3 sequences, around 18% of which are singletons. Looked up from germline, CDR1 is GTSNPN and CDR2 is SVGIG (reference sequence). V dropped 1 base and J dropped 5 bases, with 8 bases sitting between them. This CDR3 is built from 12 residues. This TCR came from a man over 45 who received an inactivated influenza vaccine. Sample: PBMCs from blood, taken 4 to 6 days after vaccination. The gene calls are TRBV30 and TRBJ1-2, with D uncertain. The CDR3 region has the DNA TGTGCCTGGAGTGCCACAATGTATGGCTACACCTTC. Translation: CAWSATMYGYTF.